This T cell receptor (beta chain) was recovered during a study of blood T cell repertoires in COVID-19. With V trimmed by 4 bases and J by 4 bases, 9 bases remained unmatched. Germline lookup yields CDR1 ENHRY and CDR2 SYGVKD. This CDR3 is built from 16 residues. TCRdb keeps only in-frame clones here, not all; method: immunoSEQ multiplex PCR. This sample carries roughly 200,000 clones, about 79% of them seen once, and the ten largest clones take 13%. The receptor was isolated from a human donor in a cohort sampled during active COVID-19. What was sequenced was peripheral blood. The chain couples TRBV10-3 to TRBJ1-2; 10 nucleotides align to TRBD1. The CDR3 sequence: CAISVRTGGSGYGYTF. The CDR3 DNA sequence: TGTGCCATCAGTGTGAGGACAGGGGGGAGCGGCTATGGCTACACCTTC.